The rows below give T cell receptor beta chains drawn from one sample of a study of shared clonotypes between healthy human individuals. Produced via immunoSEQ multiplex PCR; TCRdb's table is partial and in-frame only. This table has approximately 1.5 million clones, approximately 98.5% appearing once. The material sequenced was naive CD4+ T cells sorted from blood. The origin of the receptors is a young man in good health. Each CDR3 is given with its conserved first and last residue. A D gene is named only where the DNA matches it firmly. Rows give clone size only sometimes, using once, few, many, or a class for an expanded clone.

.	TRBV15	TRBJ2-7	TRBD1	TGTGCCACCAGGGCAGGGGGTCCGGGCGAGCAGTACTTC	CATRAGGPGEQYF
.	TRBV30	TRBJ2-1	TRBD2	TGTGCCTGGAGTTTGGTAGCGGGGTACAATGAGCAGTTCTTC	CAWSLVAGYNEQFF
.	TRBV5-1	TRBJ2-1	TRBD2	TGCGCCAGCAGCTTGGTAGGGACTATCTACAATGAGCAGTTCTTC	CASSLVGTIYNEQFF
.	TRBV10-3	TRBJ1-2	TRBD1	TGTGCCATCAGTGAGTCGCCCGTCGGGACAGGGGTTGGCTACACCTTC	CAISESPVGTGVGYTF
.	TRBV20-1	TRBJ2-7	.	TGCAGTGCTACCGGGACTTCCGAGCAGTACTTC	CSATGTSEQYF
.	TRBV5-1	TRBJ1-2	.	TGCGCCAGCAGTTCTTCTTCAAACTATGGCTACACCTTC	CASSSSSNYGYTF
once	TRBV28	TRBJ1-5	.	TGTGCCAGCAGTCCCCCCGGTCAGCCCCAGCATTTT	CASSPPGQPQHF
.	TRBV11-2	TRBJ2-7	.	TGTGCCAGCAACTGGGGCGGGGGCCGCGAGCAGTACTTC	CASNWGGGREQYF
.	TRBV29-1	TRBJ2-7	.	TGCAGCGCCTACGTAGGGTCCTACGAGCAGTACTTC	CSAYVGSYEQYF
.	TRBV7-6	TRBJ2-7	.	TGTGCCAGCAGCGAAAAGGGGTACCCCTCCGAGCAGTACTTC	CASSEKGYPSEQYF
.	TRBV10-2	TRBJ1-1	.	TGCGCCAGCAGTGAATGGGCAGGGGAGTGGAACACTGAAGCTTTCTTT	CASSEWAGEWNTEAFF
.	TRBV5-1	TRBJ2-7	TRBD2	TGCGCCAGCAGCCCTACCGGGACTAGCAGCTACGAGCAGTACTTC	CASSPTGTSSYEQYF
.	TRBV7-2	TRBJ2-7	.	TGTGCCAGCAGCTTGCGGGGTTGGTCCTACGAGCAGTACTTC	CASSLRGWSYEQYF
.	TRBV5-5	TRBJ2-5	.	TGTGCCAGCAGCCCCCGGGACTTCGGATGGGAGACCCAGTACTTC	CASSPRDFGWETQYF
.	TRBV30	TRBJ1-3	.	TGTGCCTGGACACAGGGATTTACGAACACCATATATTTT	CAWTQGFTNTIYF
.	TRBV7-9	TRBJ2-1	.	TGTGCCAGCAGCCCGAGCAGGGTAAGCGACAATGAGCAGTTCTTC	CASSPSRVSDNEQFF
.	TRBV15	TRBJ2-3	TRBD2	TGTGCCACCAGGCTAGCGGGAGTAGATACGCAGTATTTT	CATRLAGVDTQYF
.	TRBV25-1	TRBJ2-2	TRBD2	TGTGCCAGCAGAGGACTAGCGGGAGTAGGGACCGGGGAGCTGTTTTTT	CASRGLAGVGTGELFF
.	TRBV5-8	TRBJ1-5	.	TGTGCCAGCACCCAGAGACGAAGGGGCAATCAGCCCCAGCATTTT	CASTQRRRGNQPQHF
.	TRBV7-9	TRBJ1-1	.	TGTGCCAGCAGCTTCCAGGAGAACACTGAAGCTTTCTTT	CASSFQENTEAFF